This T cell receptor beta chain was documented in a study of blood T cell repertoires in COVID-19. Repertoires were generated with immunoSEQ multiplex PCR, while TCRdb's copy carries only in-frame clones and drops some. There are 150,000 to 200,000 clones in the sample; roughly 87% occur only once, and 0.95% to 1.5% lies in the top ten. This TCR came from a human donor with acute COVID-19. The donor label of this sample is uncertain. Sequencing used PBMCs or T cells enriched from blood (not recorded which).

For the CDR3, the DNA is TGCGCCAGCAGCCAACCTGGACGGGAACGCAATCAGCCCCAGCATTTT. It specifies CASSQPGRERNQPQHF. The J gene is TRBJ1-5, the V gene TRBV4-1; D gene unclear. Germline V lookup: CDR1 MGHRA, CDR2 YSYEKL. This CDR3 is built from 16 residues. Trimming shortened V by 2 bases and J by 2 bases, and 13 bases separated the two germline ends.